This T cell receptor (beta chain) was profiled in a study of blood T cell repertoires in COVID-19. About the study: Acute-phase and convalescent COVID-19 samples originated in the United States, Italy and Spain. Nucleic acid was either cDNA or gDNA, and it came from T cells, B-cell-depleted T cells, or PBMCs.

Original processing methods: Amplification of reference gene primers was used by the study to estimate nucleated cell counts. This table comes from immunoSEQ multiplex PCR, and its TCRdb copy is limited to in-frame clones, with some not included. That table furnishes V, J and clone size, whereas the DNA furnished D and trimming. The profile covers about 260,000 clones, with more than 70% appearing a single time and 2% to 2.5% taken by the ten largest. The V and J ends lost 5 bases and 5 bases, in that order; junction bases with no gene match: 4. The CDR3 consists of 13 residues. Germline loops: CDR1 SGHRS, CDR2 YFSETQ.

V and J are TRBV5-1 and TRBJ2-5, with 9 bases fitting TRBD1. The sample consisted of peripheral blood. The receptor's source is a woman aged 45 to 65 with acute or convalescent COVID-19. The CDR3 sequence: CASRTGQGETQYF. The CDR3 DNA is TGCGCCAGCAGGACCGGACAGGGGGAGACCCAGTACTTC. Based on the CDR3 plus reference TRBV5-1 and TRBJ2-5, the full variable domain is KAGVTQTPRYLIKTRGQQVTLSCSPISGHRSVSWYQQTPGQGLQFLFEYFSETQRNKGNFPGRFSGRQFSNSRSEMNVSTLELGDSALYLCASRTGQGETQYFGPGTRLLVL.